This T cell receptor (beta chain) is drawn from a study of blood T cell repertoires in COVID-19. About the research overall: Acute and convalescent COVID-19 samples came from the United States, Italy and Spain. Sources were T cells, B-cell-depleted T cells, or PBMCs; the material itself was cDNA or gDNA.

In the study's own analysis: Amplifying reference gene primers gave estimates of nucleated cell counts. The table came from immunoSEQ multiplex PCR; TCRdb's copy has only in-frame clones and leaves some out. V and J calls and clone size are as listed in that table; D and trimming were resolved from the DNA. The table records about 230,000 clones, over 75% of them present only once. This clone was recorded only once. CDR3 length: 13 amino acids. Germline lookup yields CDR1 DFQATT and CDR2 SNEGSKA (reference sequence). The ends lost 3 bases at V and 2 bases at J; junction bases unmatched: 3. The receptor comes from a woman older than 75 with acute or convalescent COVID-19. The rearrangement uses TRBV20-1 and TRBJ2-5; 7 nucleotides align to TRBD1. The sample comprised peripheral blood. The CDR3 bases are TGCAGTGCTAGTATGGGACAGCAAGAGACCCAGTACTTC. Translated, it gives CSASMGQQETQYF.